This entry lists 6 T cell receptor beta chains sequenced from one sample in a study of T cells in Graves' hyperthyroidism and ophthalmopathy. The TCR beta CDR3 regions underwent amplification using RNA transcripts as the source. The HTBI primer set served for first-round RT-PCR of the TCR CDR3. MiXCR, applied by TCRdb to the multiplex PCR reads, yields one record per CDR3 protein. Of 600,000 or so distinct CDR3 sequences in the sample, roughly 15% were seen once. Sequencing was performed on blood. Receptors originate from a woman aged 50 to 65 with Graves' ophthalmopathy.

This clonotype appeared many times. The chain carries TRBV7-9 and TRBJ2-7; TRBD1 aligns across 7 bases. Germline CDR1 reads SEHNR; CDR2 reads FQNEAQ (reference sequence). Losses at the gene ends were 4 bases for V and 2 bases for J; bases not matched to a gene: 8. This CDR3 spans 15 amino acids. CDR3 coding DNA: TGTGCCAGCAGCTCCACGGGCAGGGGGACCTACGAGCAGTACTTC. This gives the protein CASSSTGRGTYEQYF.

The chain joins TRBV10-3 to TRBJ2-1; 9 bases fit TRBD2. The CDR3 contains 14 residues. V shed 5 bases and J 8 bases; nucleotides not matched to a gene: 7. Germline-derived CDR1 and CDR2 are ENHRY and SYGVKD. The CDR3 DNA follows: TGTGCCATCAGTTCTAGCGGGGAGGGCTATGAGCAGTTCTTC. This sequence encodes CAISSSGEGYEQFF.

This clonotype was detected many times. The chain combines TRBV20-1 with TRBJ1-1; no definite D call. V lost 3 bases and J 6 bases, leaving 20 bases between the germline ends. The CDR3 has 15 amino acids. From germline, CDR1 is DFQATT and CDR2 SNEGSKA (reference sequence). The CDR3 loop reads CSASGLGTVVPEAFF. Written as DNA, the CDR3 is TGCAGTGCTAGTGGCCTTGGTACAGTAGTTCCTGAAGCTTTCTTT.

The table lists this clonotype with a few counts. The chain uses TRBV15 and TRBJ1-1; the D gene is possibly TRBD1 (6 bases). Deletions cut 1 base from V and 4 bases from J, with 13 bases between. The CDR3 has 15 amino acids. Looked up from germline, CDR1 is LNHNV and CDR2 is YYDKDF (reference sequence). In DNA, the CDR3 is TGTGCCACCAGCAGAGGCGGGGGCCCGGGCACTGAAGCTTTCTTT. Its protein is CATSRGGGPGTEAFF.

This clonotype was seen ten or more times. The chain recombines TRBV20-1 with TRBJ1-6; 7 nucleotides match TRBD1. The J segment lost 9 bases and the V segment lost 6 bases, leaving 14 bases of the junction unmatched. This CDR3 region has 15 residues. The germline gives CDR1 DFQATT, CDR2 SNEGSKA (reference sequence). The CDR3 loop reads CSASTRDSEISPLHF. The CDR3 DNA follows: TGCAGTGCAAGCACCCGGGACAGCGAAATTTCACCCCTCCACTTT.

This clonotype was recorded at least ten times. V usage is TRBV11-1 and J usage is TRBJ2-5, with D possibly TRBD1 on 5 matching bases. Trimming took 5 bases from V and 7 from J, leaving 20 bases between them. This CDR3 is built from 15 residues. The germline CDR1 and CDR2 sequences are SGHAT and FQDESV (reference sequence). The CDR3 is CASSNRGRDVWTQYF. CDR3 nucleotides: TGTGCCAGCAGCAACCGTGGCAGGGATGTTTGGACCCAGTACTTC.